The clone carrying this TCR beta chain was seen only once. What it recognizes is unknown. This CDR3 contains 13 residues. Trimming at V came to 5 bases and at J to 6 bases, leaving 6 bases not matched to a gene. Germline CDR1 MNHEY, CDR2 SMNVEV (reference sequence). Clones were sequenced by immunoSEQ multiplex PCR, and TCRdb holds only the in-frame ones, with some missing. The sample includes 50,000 or so clones, roughly 88% of them seen just once. The source of the sample is a study of OX40 agonist ivuxolimab in advanced cancers. Findings and caveats of the study: Clonal expansion was seen in CD4+ and CD8+ blood T cells by week 6 at 0.1 to 3.0 mg/kg.

This receptor was taken from an adult with an advanced solid tumor such as melanoma, head and neck, liver or kidney cancer. The chain links TRBV27 to TRBJ2-7, with 8 nucleotides matching TRBD1. The material was CD4+ or CD8+ T cells sorted from blood, obtained in a trial of the OX40 agonist ivuxolimab. In nucleotides, the CDR3 is TGTGCCAGCAGTCGAGGACAGGGTTTCGAGCAGTACTTC. Translated: CASSRGQGFEQYF.